This T cell receptor (beta chain) was captured by sequencing in a study of identical twins. This clonotype was seen a handful of times. No donor was unhealthy or non-Caucasian. V dropped 3 bases and J dropped 2 bases, with 10 bases sitting between them. CDR1 is MNHEY and CDR2 is SMNVEV in the germline V gene (reference sequence). This CDR3 is 14 amino acids long. MiXCR, run by TCRdb on the 5' RACE reads, gives a single entry per CDR3 protein. The repertoire holds under 300,000 distinct CDR3 sequences, with about 6.7% as singletons. These same data were also listed under a study on T cells expressing NK-cell markers.

This TCR was recovered from a young woman in good health. The V call is TRBV27, the J call TRBJ1-1, with D hard to call. Sequencing was done on a sample of CD8+ T cells sorted from blood. CDR3 nucleotide sequence: TGTGCCAGCAGTTTGGAGAGACTTAACACTGAAGCTTTCTTT. Its translation: CASSLERLNTEAFF.